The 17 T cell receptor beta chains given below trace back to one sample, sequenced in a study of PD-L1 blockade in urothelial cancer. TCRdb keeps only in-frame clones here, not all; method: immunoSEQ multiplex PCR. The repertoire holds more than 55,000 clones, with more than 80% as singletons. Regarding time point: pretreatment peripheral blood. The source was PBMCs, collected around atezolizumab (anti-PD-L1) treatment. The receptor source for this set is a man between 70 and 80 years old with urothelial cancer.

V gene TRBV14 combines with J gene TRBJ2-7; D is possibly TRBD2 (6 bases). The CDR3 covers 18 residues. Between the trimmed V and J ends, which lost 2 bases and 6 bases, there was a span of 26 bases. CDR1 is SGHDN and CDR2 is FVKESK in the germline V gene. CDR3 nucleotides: TGTGCCAGCAGCCAAAGATGGGGGGTGCCTCTAGTTGAAGGCGAGCAGTACTTC. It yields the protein CASSQRWGVPLVEGEQYF.

CDR3 in amino acids: CASSLTFLAGVYEQYF. The CDR3 DNA follows: TGTGCCAGTAGCCTGACTTTTCTAGCGGGGGTCTACGAGCAGTACTTC. The chain has TRBV19 and TRBJ2-7; 10 nucleotides line up with TRBD2. V was pared by 6 bases and J by 3 bases, with 11 bases of the junction left unmatched. Germline values: CDR1 LNHDA, CDR2 SQIVND (reference sequence). The CDR3 is made up of 16 amino acids.

The CDR3 coding sequence is TGTGCCAGCAGTTTCTCGACTCTTCGAAGGAATCAGCCCCAGCATTTT. Its translation is CASSFSTLRRNQPQHF. The V call is TRBV2, the J call TRBJ1-5, with unresolved D. V was trimmed by 5 bases and J by 4 bases, leaving 18 bases between them. CDR1 and CDR2 (germline): SNHLY, FYNNEI. The CDR3 runs to 16 residues.

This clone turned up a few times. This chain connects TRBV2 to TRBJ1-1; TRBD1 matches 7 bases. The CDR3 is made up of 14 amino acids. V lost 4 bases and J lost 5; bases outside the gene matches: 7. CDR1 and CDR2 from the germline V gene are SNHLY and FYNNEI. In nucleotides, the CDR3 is TGTGCCAGCAGTGGAGGCAGGGGGAGGACTGAAGCTTTCTTT. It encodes CASSGGRGRTEAFF.

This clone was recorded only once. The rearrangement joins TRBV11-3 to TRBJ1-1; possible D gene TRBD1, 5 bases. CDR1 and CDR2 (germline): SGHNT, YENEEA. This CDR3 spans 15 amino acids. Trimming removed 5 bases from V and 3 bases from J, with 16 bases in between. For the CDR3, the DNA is TGTGCCAGCAGCCACCGGGCAGGGTGGGACACTGAAGCTTTCTTT. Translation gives CASSHRAGWDTEAFF.

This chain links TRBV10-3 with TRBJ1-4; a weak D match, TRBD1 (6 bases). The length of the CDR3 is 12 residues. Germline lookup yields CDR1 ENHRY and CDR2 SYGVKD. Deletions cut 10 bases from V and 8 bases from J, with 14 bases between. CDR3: CATQSGEEKLFF. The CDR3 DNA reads TGTGCCACTCAATCAGGGGAGGAAAAACTGTTTTTT.

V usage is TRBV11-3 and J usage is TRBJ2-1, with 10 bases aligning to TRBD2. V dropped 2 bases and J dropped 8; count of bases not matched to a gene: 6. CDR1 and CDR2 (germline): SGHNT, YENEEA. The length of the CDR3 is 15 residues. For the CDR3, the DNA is TGTGCCAGCAGCTTACTAGCGGGAGCTAGCTATGAGCAGTTCTTC. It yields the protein CASSLLAGASYEQFF.

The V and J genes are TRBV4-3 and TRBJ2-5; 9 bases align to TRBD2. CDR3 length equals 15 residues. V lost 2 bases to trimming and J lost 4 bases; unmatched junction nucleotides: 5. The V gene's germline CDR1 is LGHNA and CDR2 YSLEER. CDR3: CASSQQTSGGETQYF. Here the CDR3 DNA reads TGCGCCAGCAGCCAACAGACTAGCGGAGGAGAGACCCAGTACTTC.

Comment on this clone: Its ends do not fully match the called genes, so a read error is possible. CDR3: CASSLDAGGEETQYF. The CDR3 nucleotides read TGTGCTAGCAGCTTAGACGCGGGAGGCGAAGAGACCCAGTACTTC. The chain links TRBV7-7 to TRBJ2-5, with 8 bases that match TRBD2. The CDR3 consists of 15 residues. Per the germline V gene, CDR1 is SSHAT and CDR2 is FNYEAQ (reference sequence).

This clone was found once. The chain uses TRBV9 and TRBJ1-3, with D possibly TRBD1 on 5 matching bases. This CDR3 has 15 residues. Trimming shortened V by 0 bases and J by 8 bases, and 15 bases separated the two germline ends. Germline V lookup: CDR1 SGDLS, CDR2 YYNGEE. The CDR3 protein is CASSVGAGPGDTIYF. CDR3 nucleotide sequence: TGTGCCAGCAGCGTAGGAGCGGGACCTGGGGACACCATATATTTT.

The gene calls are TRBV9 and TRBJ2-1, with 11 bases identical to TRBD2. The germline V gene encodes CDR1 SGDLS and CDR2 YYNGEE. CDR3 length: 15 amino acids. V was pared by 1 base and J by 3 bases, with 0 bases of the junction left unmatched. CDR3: CASSVTSGGYNEQFF. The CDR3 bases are TGTGCCAGCAGCGTAACTAGCGGGGGCTACAATGAGCAGTTCTTC.

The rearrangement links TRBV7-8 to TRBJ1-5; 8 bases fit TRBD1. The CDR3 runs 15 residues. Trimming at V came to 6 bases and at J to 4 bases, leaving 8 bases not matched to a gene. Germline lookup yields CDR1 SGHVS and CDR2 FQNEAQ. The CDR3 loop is CASRETGVGNQPQHF. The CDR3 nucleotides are TGTGCCAGCAGAGAGACAGGGGTTGGTAATCAGCCCCAGCATTTT.

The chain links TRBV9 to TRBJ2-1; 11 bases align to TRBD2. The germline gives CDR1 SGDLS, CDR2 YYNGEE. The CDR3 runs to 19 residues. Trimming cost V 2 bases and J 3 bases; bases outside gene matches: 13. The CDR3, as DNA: TGTGCCAGCAGCGTCGGTGACCTACTAGCGGGAGAGATCTACAATGAGCAGTTCTTC. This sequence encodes CASSVGDLLAGEIYNEQFF.

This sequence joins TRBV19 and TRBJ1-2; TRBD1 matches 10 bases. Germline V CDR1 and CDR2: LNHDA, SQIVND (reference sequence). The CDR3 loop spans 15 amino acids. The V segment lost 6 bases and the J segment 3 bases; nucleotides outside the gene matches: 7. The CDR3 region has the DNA TGTGCCAGTAGACAGAGGGGACAGGGGTACTATGGCTACACCTTC. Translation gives CASRQRGQGYYGYTF.

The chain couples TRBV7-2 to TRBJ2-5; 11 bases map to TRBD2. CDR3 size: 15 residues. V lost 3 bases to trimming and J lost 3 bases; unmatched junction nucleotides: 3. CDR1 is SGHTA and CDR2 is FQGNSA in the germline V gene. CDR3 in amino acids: CASSLRLAGKETQYF. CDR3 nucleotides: TGTGCCAGCAGCTTGAGACTAGCGGGAAAAGAGACCCAGTACTTC.

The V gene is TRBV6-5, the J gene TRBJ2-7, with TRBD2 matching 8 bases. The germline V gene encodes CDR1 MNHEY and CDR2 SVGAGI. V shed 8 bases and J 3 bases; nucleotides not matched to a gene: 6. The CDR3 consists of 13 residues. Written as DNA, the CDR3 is TGTGCCAGCGAACGGCTAGCGGGCTACGAGCAGTACTTC. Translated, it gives CASERLAGYEQYF.

CDR3 loop: CASSLNSPKLNQPQHF. The CDR3 DNA reads TGTGCCAGCAGCTTAAACAGCCCAAAGCTAAATCAGCCCCAGCATTTT. The V call is TRBV7-2, the J call TRBJ1-5; D call uncertain. The germline CDR1 and CDR2 sequences are SGHTA and FQGNSA. Deletions cut 2 bases from V and 4 bases from J, with 15 bases between. This CDR3 is built from 16 residues. Variable domain in full (rest from reference TRBV7-2 and TRBJ1-5): GAGVSQSPSNKVTEKGKDVELRCDPISGHTALYWYRQSLGQGLEFLIYFQGNSAPDKSGLPSDRFSAERTGGSVSTLTIQRTQQEDSAVYLCASSLNSPKLNQPQHFGDGTRLSIL.